These 14 T cell receptor beta chains were sequenced from one sample in a study of blood T cell repertoires in COVID-19. Data came from immunoSEQ multiplex PCR; TCRdb stores just in-frame clones and leaves some out. The sample yields about 130,000 clones, about nine tenths seen once. The sample consisted of peripheral blood. Receptors were obtained from a middle-aged man with acute or convalescent COVID-19.

The rearrangement links TRBV27 to TRBJ2-7, with 10 nucleotides matching TRBD2. Germline V gene lookup returns CDR1 MNHEY and CDR2 SMNVEV (reference sequence). The J segment lost 3 bases and the V segment lost 6 bases, leaving 2 bases of the junction unmatched. This CDR3 is built from 13 residues. The CDR3 loop is CASRLAGGYEQYF. CDR3 in DNA: TGTGCCAGCAGATTAGCGGGAGGCTACGAGCAGTACTTC.

The V gene is TRBV6-6, the J gene TRBJ1-5; 7 bases fit TRBD1. Germline V lookup: CDR1 MNHNY, CDR2 SVGAGI (reference sequence). The CDR3 contains 15 residues. J lost 1 base, V lost 6 bases, and 6 bases had no gene match. DNA for the CDR3: TGTGCCAGCAGAGACAGGGAACAGAGCAATCAGCCCCAGCATTTT. Amino acids: CASRDREQSNQPQHF.

This rearrangement joins TRBV9 to TRBJ2-7; 10 bases map to TRBD2. Germline-derived CDR1 and CDR2 are SGDLS and YYNGEE. The CDR3 has 17 residues. V was pared by 3 bases and J by 0 bases, with 9 bases of the junction left unmatched. The CDR3 spells CASSGGTSEGSSYEQYF. The CDR3 DNA reads TGTGCCAGCAGCGGCGGGACTAGCGAGGGCAGCTCCTACGAGCAGTACTTC.

The rearrangement uses TRBV28 and TRBJ2-1, with TRBD2 as a possible D gene (6 bases). Germline V CDR1 and CDR2: MDHEN, SYDVKM. V lost 6 bases and J 3 bases, leaving 9 bases between the germline ends. This CDR3 contains 13 residues. The DNA of the CDR3 is TGTGCCAGCAGGGATAGCGGCTACAATGAGCAGTTCTTC. Protein sequence: CASRDSGYNEQFF.

The chain is built from TRBV7-3 and TRBJ2-1, with D unresolved. This CDR3 comprises 15 residues. Germline-derived CDR1 and CDR2 are SGHTA and FQGTGA. V was pared by 1 base and J by 8 bases, with 15 bases between. CDR3 region: CASSLSGAVEYEQFF. The CDR3 bases are TGTGCCAGCAGCTTAAGCGGCGCCGTCGAATATGAGCAGTTCTTC.

V usage is TRBV28 and J usage is TRBJ2-3; 8 positions match TRBD2. Per germline, CDR1 MDHEN and CDR2 SYDVKM. The CDR3 runs to 15 residues. V gave up 6 bases and J gave up 0 bases; unmatched junction bases: 5. The CDR3 is CASSRAGASTDTQYF. CDR3 DNA: TGTGCCAGCAGCCGAGCGGGGGCCAGCACAGATACGCAGTATTTT.

V gene TRBV19 combines with J gene TRBJ1-5; tentatively, D is TRBD1 (5 bases). This CDR3 is built from 12 residues. Germline V gives CDR1 LNHDA, CDR2 SQIVND (reference sequence). V was trimmed by 3 bases and J by 6 bases, leaving 6 bases between them. CDR3 nucleotides: TGTGCCAGTAGTATGGGGCTTCAGCCCCAGCATTTT. It yields the protein CASSMGLQPQHF.

This chain joins TRBV28 and TRBJ2-5; 9 bases agree with TRBD1. Germline lookup yields CDR1 MDHEN and CDR2 SYDVKM. Trimming at V came to 5 bases and at J to 2 bases, leaving 6 bases not matched to a gene. The CDR3 is 15 amino acids. The CDR3: CASSPGQGRQETQYF. The CDR3 DNA follows: TGTGCCAGCAGTCCGGGACAGGGAAGACAAGAGACCCAGTACTTC.

V gene TRBV3-1 (or the pseudogene TRBV3-2) combines with J gene TRBJ2-3; D might be TRBD2 (6 bases). Trimming stripped 4 bases from V and 0 bases from J, with 14 bases between. The CDR3 is made up of 16 amino acids. Germline CDR1 reads LGHDT; CDR2 reads YNNKEL (reference sequence). The CDR3 protein is CASSPPGALSTDTQYF. CDR3 DNA sequence: TGTGCCAGCAGCCCCCCGGGAGCCCTCAGCACAGATACGCAGTATTTT.

The rearrangement uses TRBV5-1 and TRBJ1-1; D gene uncertain. This CDR3 has 14 amino acids. Germline CDR1 SGHRS, CDR2 YFSETQ. Trimming pared 1 base from V and 0 bases from J, leaving 7 bases between. The CDR3 region is CASSLYAVNTEAFF. In DNA, the CDR3 is TGCGCCAGCAGCTTGTATGCAGTGAACACTGAAGCTTTCTTT. Supplemented by reference TRBV5-1 and TRBJ1-1, the full variable domain reads KAGVTQTPRYLIKTRGQQVTLSCSPISGHRSVSWYQQTPGQGLQFLFEYFSETQRNKGNFPGRFSGRQFSNSRSEMNVSTLELGDSALYLCASSLYAVNTEAFFGQGTRLTVV.

This chain joins TRBV12-3 or TRBV12-4 and TRBJ1-4, with a possible D match to TRBD1 (5 bases). The CDR3 runs to 13 residues. V lost 5 bases, J lost 8 bases, and 12 bases lay in between. The CDR3 sequence: CASSPSGGEKLFF. The CDR3, as DNA: TGTGCCAGCAGTCCATCGGGGGGAGAAAAACTGTTTTTT.

This rearrangement joins TRBV19 to TRBJ1-4; tentatively, D is TRBD1 (6 bases). V lost 5 bases and J lost 7, with 20 bases in between. Germline CDR1 is LNHDA and CDR2 is SQIVND (reference sequence). The CDR3 has 16 amino acids. The CDR3 sequence: CASSPGWGLVGEKLFF. The CDR3 DNA reads TGTGCCAGTAGTCCAGGATGGGGGCTTGTAGGTGAAAAACTGTTTTTT. The variable domain in full, completed from reference TRBV19 and TRBJ1-4, reads DGGITQSPKYLFRKEGQNVTLSCEQNLNHDAMYWYRQDPGQGLRLIYYSQIVNDFQKGDIAEGYSVSREKKESFPLTVTSAQKNPTAFYLCASSPGWGLVGEKLFFGSGTQLSVL.

The chain's CDR3 is CASSLGEVGRAFF. The CDR3 DNA follows: TGTGCCAGCAGCTTAGGGGAGGTAGGGAGAGCTTTCTTT. V is TRBV7-2 and J is TRBJ1-1; D is unresolved. In germline, CDR1 is SGHTA, CDR2 FQGNSA. The CDR3 has 13 residues. V was cut by 1 base and J by 10 bases, with 13 bases left in between.

In this sample, this clone turned up a few times. The chain employs TRBV19 and TRBJ1-1; D not resolved. The ends were cut back, 5 bases at V and 1 base at J, with 11 bases in the middle. The CDR3 loop spans 14 amino acids. From germline, CDR1 is LNHDA and CDR2 SQIVND (reference sequence). The CDR3 sequence is CASSLEVPNTEAFF. The CDR3, as DNA: TGTGCCAGTAGTTTGGAGGTACCGAACACTGAAGCTTTCTTT.